This T cell receptor beta chain stems from a study of CXCR4 blockade with PD-1 therapy in pancreatic cancer. Study findings and constraints: Without paired alpha-beta data, shared specificity of dominant clones is unconfirmed. Survival did not correlate with tumor clonality, which averaged around 0.14 versus 0.05.

A note on this clone: Its antigen is undetermined.

Trimming took off 2 bases at V and 6 bases at J, with 16 bases between the two ends. This CDR3 is built from 14 residues. Germline assignment: CDR1 GTSNPN and CDR2 SVGIG (reference sequence). Profiled with immunoSEQ multiplex PCR; TCRdb holds only in-frame clones, not every one. Among about 2,000 clones, 45% to 70% were seen once, and the ten largest hold roughly 34%. This chain uses TRBV30 with TRBJ2-5; the D gene could be TRBD1 or TRBD2 (5 bases each). The sequencing sample was made of tumor tissue. This receptor was taken from a human donor with pancreatic ductal adenocarcinoma. Here the CDR3 DNA reads TGTGCCTGGAGTTATGGGGCTAGCTTTCAGACCCAGTACTTC. It yields the protein CAWSYGASFQTQYF.